This T cell receptor beta chain is from a study of CD8 T cells in ankylosing spondylitis (dated by TCRdb to between 2016 and 2019). Background on the whole study: The study profiled T cell receptor beta repertoires in healthy donors and ankylosing spondylitis patients to find disease-linked TCR variants. In total, the full study cohort was made up of some 110 healthy donors and some 26 ankylosing spondylitis patients. Samples of peripheral blood were taken, and for ankylosing spondylitis patients, synovial fluid was collected as well. The paper's findings and limits, for the study overall: Some of the motif variants had been reported before in the synovial fluid and blood of reactive arthritis patients, a finding that suggests common disease-initiation mechanisms. The disease-linked clones were reported to be significantly enriched in matched synovial fluid samples from ankylosing spondylitis patients. The disease-linked clones had a CD8+ phenotype and were found at relatively low frequencies in peripheral blood. A TCR beta motif of several highly homologous amino acid variants appeared characteristic of blood from ankylosing spondylitis patients.

The sequencer listed for this sample is Illumina HiSeq 2500. Quantitative 5'-RACE with molecular barcodes was used to prepare TCR beta libraries. On the authors' methods: A new computational method based on a probabilistic model of VDJ rearrangement was used to identify disease-linked TCR variants. In-frame beta chains were kept once TCRdb had trimmed the public reads at Q25 with fastp and called clones with MiXCR. For every CDR3 protein sequence, its rows merge into one entry that carries the most common genes and DNA. The V and J calls shown here were made by TCRdb, not taken from the authors' results. The sample profile shows fewer than 250,000 distinct CDR3 sequences; over 9.5% of them were found once. 2% to 3% of the sample comes from the top ten. Relative to germline, V is 2 bases shorter and J is 4 bases shorter, with 23 bases between their ends. For CDR1 and CDR2, the germline V gene lists ENHRY and SYGVKD. There are 18 amino acids in the CDR3, from cysteine to phenylalanine inclusive. Of all the DNA, just the CDR3 is kept, 54 bases in frame from base 1.

This clonotype came up a few times. Its antigen is not yet known. Per-base qualities were not stored, and no clone one base away is much larger. The clonotype originates from a male donor with ankylosing spondylitis or in good health (not recorded which). This chain joins TRBV10-3 to TRBJ2-5; the D gene could be either TRBD1 or TRBD2, each agreeing at 6 bases. The sample comprised blood, either unsorted or a sorted T cell fraction (not recorded which). The sequenced DNA is TGTGCCATCAGTGAGCCGACGGGACGGCGCGGAGGGGGAGAGACCCAGTACTTC. The resulting protein is CAISEPTGRRGGGETQYF.